The sequence of this T cell receptor beta chain was determined in a study of tumor-infiltrating lymphocytes in oesophageal squamous cell carcinoma. TCRdb reanalysed the PCR reads using MiXCR and keeps one entry per CDR3 protein. The table lists over 20,000 distinct CDR3 sequences, less than 45% of them singletons. Germline CDR1 and CDR2: MNHEY and SMNVEV (reference sequence). This CDR3 spans 16 amino acids. V lost 6 bases to trimming and J lost 3 bases; unmatched junction nucleotides: 11. Input material: esophageal tumor tissue. This TCR was recovered from a male donor with esophageal squamous cell carcinoma. V is TRBV27 and J is TRBJ1-1; TRBD1 aligns across 9 bases. The CDR3 sequence is CASRGGQGRWDTEAFF. CDR3 nucleotides: TGTGCCAGCAGGGGGGGACAGGGACGGTGGGACACTGAAGCTTTCTTT.